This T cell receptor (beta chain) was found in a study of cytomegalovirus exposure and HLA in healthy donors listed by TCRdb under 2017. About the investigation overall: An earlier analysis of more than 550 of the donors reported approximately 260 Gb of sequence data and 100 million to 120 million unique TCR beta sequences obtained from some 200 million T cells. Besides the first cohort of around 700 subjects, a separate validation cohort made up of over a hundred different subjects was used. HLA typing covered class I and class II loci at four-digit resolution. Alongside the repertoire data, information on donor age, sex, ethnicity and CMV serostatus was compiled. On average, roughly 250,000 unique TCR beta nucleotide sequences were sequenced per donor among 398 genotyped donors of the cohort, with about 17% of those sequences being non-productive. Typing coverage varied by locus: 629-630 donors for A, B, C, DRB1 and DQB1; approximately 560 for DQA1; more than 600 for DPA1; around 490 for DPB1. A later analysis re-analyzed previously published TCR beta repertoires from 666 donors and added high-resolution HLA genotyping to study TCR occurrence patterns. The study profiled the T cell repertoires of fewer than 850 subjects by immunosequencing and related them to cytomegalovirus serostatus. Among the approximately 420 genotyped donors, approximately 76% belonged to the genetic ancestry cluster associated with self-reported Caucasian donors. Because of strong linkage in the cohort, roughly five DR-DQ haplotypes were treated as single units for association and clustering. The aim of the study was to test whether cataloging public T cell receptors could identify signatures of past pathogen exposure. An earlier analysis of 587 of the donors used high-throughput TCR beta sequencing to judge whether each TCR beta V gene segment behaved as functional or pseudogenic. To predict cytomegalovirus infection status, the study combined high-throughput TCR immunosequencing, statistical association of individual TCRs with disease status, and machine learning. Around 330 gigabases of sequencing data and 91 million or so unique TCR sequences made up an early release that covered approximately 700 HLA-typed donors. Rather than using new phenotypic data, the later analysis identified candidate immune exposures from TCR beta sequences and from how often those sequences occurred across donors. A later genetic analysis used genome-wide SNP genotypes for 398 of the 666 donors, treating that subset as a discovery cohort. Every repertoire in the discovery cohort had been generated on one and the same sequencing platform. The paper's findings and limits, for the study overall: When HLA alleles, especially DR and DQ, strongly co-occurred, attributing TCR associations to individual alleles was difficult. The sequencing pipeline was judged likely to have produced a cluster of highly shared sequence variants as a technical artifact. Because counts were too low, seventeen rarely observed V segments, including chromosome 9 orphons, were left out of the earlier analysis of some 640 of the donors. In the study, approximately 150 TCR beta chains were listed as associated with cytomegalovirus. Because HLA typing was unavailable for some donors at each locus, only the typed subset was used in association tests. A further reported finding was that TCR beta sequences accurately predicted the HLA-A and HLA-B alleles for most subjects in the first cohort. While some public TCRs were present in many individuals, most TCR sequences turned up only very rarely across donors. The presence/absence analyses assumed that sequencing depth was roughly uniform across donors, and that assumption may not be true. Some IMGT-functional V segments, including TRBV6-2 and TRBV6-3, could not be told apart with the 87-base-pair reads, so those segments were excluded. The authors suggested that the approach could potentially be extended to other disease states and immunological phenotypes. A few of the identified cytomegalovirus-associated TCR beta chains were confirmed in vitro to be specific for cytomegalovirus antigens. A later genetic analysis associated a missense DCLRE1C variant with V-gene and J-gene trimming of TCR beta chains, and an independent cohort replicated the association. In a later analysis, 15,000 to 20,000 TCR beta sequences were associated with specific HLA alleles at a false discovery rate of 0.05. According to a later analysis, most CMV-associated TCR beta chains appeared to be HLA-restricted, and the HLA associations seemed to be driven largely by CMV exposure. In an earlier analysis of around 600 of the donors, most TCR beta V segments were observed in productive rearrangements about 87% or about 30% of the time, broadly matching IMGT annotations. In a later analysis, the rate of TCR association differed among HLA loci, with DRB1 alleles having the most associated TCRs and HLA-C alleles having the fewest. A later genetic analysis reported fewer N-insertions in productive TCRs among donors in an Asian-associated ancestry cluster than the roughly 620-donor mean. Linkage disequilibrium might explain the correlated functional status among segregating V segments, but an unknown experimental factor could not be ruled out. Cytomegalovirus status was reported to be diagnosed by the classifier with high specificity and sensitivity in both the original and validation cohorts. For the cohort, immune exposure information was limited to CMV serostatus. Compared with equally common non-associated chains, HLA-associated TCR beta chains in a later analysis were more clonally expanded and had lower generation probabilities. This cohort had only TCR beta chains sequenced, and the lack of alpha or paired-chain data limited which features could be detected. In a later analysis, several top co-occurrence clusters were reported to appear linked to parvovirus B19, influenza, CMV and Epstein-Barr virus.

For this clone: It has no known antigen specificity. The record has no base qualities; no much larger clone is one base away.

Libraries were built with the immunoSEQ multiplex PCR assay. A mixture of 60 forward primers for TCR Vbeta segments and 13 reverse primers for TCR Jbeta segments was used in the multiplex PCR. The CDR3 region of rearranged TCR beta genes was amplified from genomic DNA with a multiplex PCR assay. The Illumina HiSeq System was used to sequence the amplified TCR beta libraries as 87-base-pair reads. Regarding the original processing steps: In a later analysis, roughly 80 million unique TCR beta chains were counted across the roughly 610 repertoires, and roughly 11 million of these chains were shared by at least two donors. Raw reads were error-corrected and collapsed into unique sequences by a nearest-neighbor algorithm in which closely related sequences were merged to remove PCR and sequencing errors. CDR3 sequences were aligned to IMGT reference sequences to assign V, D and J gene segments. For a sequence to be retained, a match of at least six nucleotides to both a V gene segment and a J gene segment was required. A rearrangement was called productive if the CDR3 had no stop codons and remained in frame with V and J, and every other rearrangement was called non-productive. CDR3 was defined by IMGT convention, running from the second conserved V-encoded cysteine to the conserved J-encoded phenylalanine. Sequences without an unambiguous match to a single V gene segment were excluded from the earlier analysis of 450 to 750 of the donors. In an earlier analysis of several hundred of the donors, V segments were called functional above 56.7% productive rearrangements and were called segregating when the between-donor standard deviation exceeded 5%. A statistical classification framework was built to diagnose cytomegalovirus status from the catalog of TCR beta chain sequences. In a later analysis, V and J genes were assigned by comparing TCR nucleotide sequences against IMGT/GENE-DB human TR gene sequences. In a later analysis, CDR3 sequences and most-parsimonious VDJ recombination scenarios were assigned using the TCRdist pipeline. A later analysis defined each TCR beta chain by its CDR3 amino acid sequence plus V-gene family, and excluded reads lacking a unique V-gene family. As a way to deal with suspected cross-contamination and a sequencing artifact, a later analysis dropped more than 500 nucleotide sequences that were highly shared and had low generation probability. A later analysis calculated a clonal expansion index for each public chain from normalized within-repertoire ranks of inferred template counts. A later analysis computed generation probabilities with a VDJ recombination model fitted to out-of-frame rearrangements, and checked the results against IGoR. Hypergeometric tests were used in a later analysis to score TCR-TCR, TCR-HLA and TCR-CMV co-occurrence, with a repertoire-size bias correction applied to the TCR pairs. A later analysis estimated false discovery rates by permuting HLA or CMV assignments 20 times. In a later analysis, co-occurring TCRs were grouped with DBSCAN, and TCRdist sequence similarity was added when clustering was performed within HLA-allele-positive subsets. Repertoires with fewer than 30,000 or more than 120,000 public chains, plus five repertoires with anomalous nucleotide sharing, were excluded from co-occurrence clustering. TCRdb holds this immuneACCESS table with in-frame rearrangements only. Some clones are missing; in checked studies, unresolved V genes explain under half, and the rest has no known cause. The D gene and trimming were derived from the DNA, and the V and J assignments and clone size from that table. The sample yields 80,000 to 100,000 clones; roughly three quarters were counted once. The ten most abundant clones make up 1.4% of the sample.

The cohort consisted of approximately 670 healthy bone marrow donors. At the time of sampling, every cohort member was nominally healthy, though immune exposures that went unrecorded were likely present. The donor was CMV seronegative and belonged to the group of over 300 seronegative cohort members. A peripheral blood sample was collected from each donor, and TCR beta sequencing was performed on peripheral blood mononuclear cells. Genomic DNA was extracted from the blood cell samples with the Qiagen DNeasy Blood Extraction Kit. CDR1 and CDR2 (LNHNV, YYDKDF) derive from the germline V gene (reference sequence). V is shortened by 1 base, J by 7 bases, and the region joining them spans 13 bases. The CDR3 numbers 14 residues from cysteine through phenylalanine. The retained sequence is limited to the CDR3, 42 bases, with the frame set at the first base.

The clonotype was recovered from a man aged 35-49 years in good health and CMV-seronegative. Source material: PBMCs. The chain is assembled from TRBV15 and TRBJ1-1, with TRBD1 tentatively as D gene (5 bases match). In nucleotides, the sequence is TGTGCCACCAGCAGAGGTTCTTTCAGGGTTGAAGCTTTCTTT. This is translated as CATSRGSFRVEAFF.